This TCR beta chain comes out of a study of T cells in Graves' hyperthyroidism and ophthalmopathy. General study points: Ophthalmopathy was separated from stable hyperthyroidism by a 13 V-J model.

What was amplified from RNA transcripts were TCR beta CDR3 regions. The HTBI primer set drove a first-round RT-PCR of the TCR CDR3. One entry per CDR3 protein results from TCRdb running MiXCR on the multiplex PCR reads. The table has 380,000 or so distinct CDR3 sequences, approximately 13% seen once; the top ten hold around 20%. Blood from later-ophthalmopathy patients was taken at first hyperthyroidism diagnosis. 10 ml of fresh peripheral blood supplied the PBMCs. Germline-derived CDR1 and CDR2 are SGHNT and YENEEA. CDR3 size: 15 residues. V was clipped by 5 bases and J by 2 bases, with 12 bases between them. This clonotype has ten or more counts. Its target is not known.

Sequenced: blood. This chain links TRBV11-3 with TRBJ2-2; D call uncertain. This TCR derives from a man aged 25-45 years with Graves' hyperthyroidism that later progressed to Graves' ophthalmopathy. As DNA, the CDR3 is TGTGCCAGCAGCGAGCGTGGGTACAACACCGGGGAGCTGTTTTTT. Amino acid sequence: CASSERGYNTGELFF.